These 30 T cell receptor beta chains originate from one sample sequenced in a study of cytomegalovirus exposure and HLA in healthy donors (dated by TCRdb to about 2017). Receptor amplification or capture employed the immunoSEQ multiplex PCR assay. The table comes from immuneACCESS by way of TCRdb, which keeps in-frame sequences with V and J called. Part of the clones is missing from these tables; in studies checked, under half for an unresolved V gene and the rest for unknown reasons. The sample table holds some 100,000 clones, of which 86% were seen once. Jointly, the top ten make up under 5% of the sample. Sequenced material: PBMCs. Receptors originate from a man aged 18-30 years in good health and CMV-seronegative.

Concerning this clone: The sample carries other DNA sequences with the same CDR3. The J gene is TRBJ2-1, the V gene TRBV29-1, with D possibly matching TRBD2 (5 bases). CDR3 length equals 13 residues. Germline lookup yields CDR1 SQVTM and CDR2 ANQGSEA. Trimming took off 4 bases at V and 0 bases at J, with 7 bases between the two ends. CDR3 nucleotide sequence: TGCAGCGTTGTTGGGAGCTCCTACAATGAGCAGTTCTTC. Its translation: CSVVGSSYNEQFF.

The rearrangement uses TRBV7-9 and TRBJ1-1, with D perhaps TRBD1 (6 bases). Germline lookup yields CDR1 SEHNR and CDR2 FQNEAQ (reference sequence). Trimming removed 1 base at V and 5 bases at J, with 11 bases between. The CDR3 has 14 residues. The CDR3 bases are TGTGCCAGCAGCTTAGAACAGGGTTTTACTGAAGCTTTCTTT. The encoded protein is CASSLEQGFTEAFF.

The V and J genes are TRBV4-1 and TRBJ1-5; D is ambiguous. V shed 0 bases and J shed 0 bases, with 15 bases lying between them. Per germline, CDR1 MGHRA and CDR2 YSYEKL. The CDR3 loop spans 18 amino acids. The CDR3 reads CASSQEEPRPYSNQPQHF. The CDR3 DNA reads as TGCGCCAGCAGCCAAGAGGAGCCAAGACCATATAGCAATCAGCCCCAGCATTTT.

The chain couples TRBV5-1 to TRBJ2-7; 13 bases fit TRBD2. This CDR3 contains 16 residues. V gave up 1 base and J gave up 0 bases; unmatched junction bases: 1. From germline, CDR1 is SGHRS and CDR2 YFSETQ. This chain's CDR3 is CASSLRTSGSSYEQYF. The CDR3 DNA follows: TGCGCCAGCAGCTTGAGGACTAGCGGGAGCTCCTACGAGCAGTACTTC.

The chain uses TRBV9 and TRBJ2-1; TRBD2 matches 11 bases. V lost 5 bases to trimming and J lost 2 bases; unmatched junction nucleotides: 0. Germline V CDR1 and CDR2: SGDLS, YYNGEE. The CDR3 consists of 14 residues. The CDR3 loop is CASSSGGAYNEQFF. As DNA, the CDR3 is TGTGCCAGCAGTAGCGGGGGGGCCTACAATGAGCAGTTCTTC.

This clone occurred a few times. V usage is TRBV6-5 and J usage is TRBJ2-7, with TRBD1 identical over 10 bases. V gave up 10 bases and J gave up 4 bases; unmatched junction bases: 13. Germline V gene lookup returns CDR1 MNHEY and CDR2 SVGAGI. The CDR3 loop spans 15 amino acids. CDR3 sequence reads: CATGRWGQGSYEQYF. The CDR3 region has the DNA TGTGCCACCGGGAGATGGGGACAGGGGTCGTACGAGCAGTACTTC.

The rearrangement links TRBV9 to TRBJ1-1; 7 nucleotides agree with TRBD1. CDR3 size: 16 residues. Germline V lookup: CDR1 SGDLS, CDR2 YYNGEE. V gave up 0 bases and J gave up 1 base; unmatched junction bases: 6. The CDR3 DNA is TGTGCCAGCAGCGTAGATTCCCGGACAGGGAACACTGAAGCTTTCTTT. Its translation is CASSVDSRTGNTEAFF.

The V gene is TRBV15, the J gene TRBJ1-6; 8 bases agree with TRBD1. This CDR3 spans 13 amino acids. CDR1 LNHNV and CDR2 YYDKDF come from the germline V gene (reference sequence). J was trimmed by 5 bases and V by 6 bases; bases with no gene match: 0. CDR3 loop: CATRGQDNSPLHF. The CDR3 DNA reads TGTGCCACCAGGGGACAGGATAATTCACCCCTCCACTTT.

The chain carries TRBV5-5 and TRBJ1-2; 9 nucleotides line up with TRBD1. Germline lookup yields CDR1 SGHKS and CDR2 YYEKEE (reference sequence). The CDR3 length is 13 residues. V lost 4 bases to trimming and J lost 7 bases; unmatched junction nucleotides: 5. The CDR3 loop reads CASSRKQGAGYTF. CDR3 coding DNA: TGTGCCAGCAGCCGGAAACAGGGGGCTGGCTACACCTTC. Full variable domain (remainder filled in from reference TRBV5-5 and TRBJ1-2): DAGVTQSPTHLIKTRGQQVTLRCSPISGHKSVSWYQQVLGQGPQFIFQYYEKEERGRGNFPDRFSARQFPNYSSELNVNALLLGDSALYLCASSRKQGAGYTFGSGTRLTVV.

CDR3 in amino acids: CASSLEDGTGPQETQYF. CDR3 coding DNA: TGCGCCAGCAGCCTGGAGGATGGGACAGGACCCCAAGAGACCCAGTACTTC. The J gene is TRBJ2-5, the V gene TRBV5-1; the match to TRBD1 covers 8 bases. The germline V gene encodes CDR1 SGHRS and CDR2 YFSETQ. This CDR3 is built from 17 residues. V was clipped by 4 bases and J by 1 base; unmatched bases: 12.

J is TRBJ1-4 and V is TRBV27; D may be TRBD1 (6 bases). There are 14 residues in the CDR3. The V gene lost 6 bases and the J gene lost 7 bases, with 15 bases spanning the gap. Per germline, CDR1 MNHEY and CDR2 SMNVEV (reference sequence). The CDR3 protein is CASSHRVGGEKLFF. CDR3 DNA: TGTGCCAGCAGCCACAGGGTCGGCGGTGAAAAACTGTTTTTT.

V and J are TRBV5-1 and TRBJ2-5, with TRBD1 identical over 10 bases. The CDR3 extends over 15 amino acids. The trim removed 7 bases at V and 4 bases at J, leaving 10 bases unmatched. The germline V gene encodes CDR1 SGHRS and CDR2 YFSETQ. The CDR3 bases are TGCGCCAGCGGAAGGACAGGGGGTAGCGGAGAGACCCAGTACTTC. Translation gives CASGRTGGSGETQYF.

This chain connects TRBV30 to TRBJ2-7; 12 bases match TRBD2. J was trimmed by 1 base and V by 0 bases; bases with no gene match: 4. The CDR3 has 16 amino acids. Germline lookup yields CDR1 GTSNPN and CDR2 SVGIG (reference sequence). The CDR3: CAWSVTLAGGSYEQYF. CDR3 nucleotide sequence: TGTGCCTGGAGTGTAACACTAGCGGGGGGTTCCTACGAGCAGTACTTC.

V and J are TRBV11-3 and TRBJ1-1, with a weak D call TRBD1 (6 bases). The CDR3 totals 13 residues. Per the germline V gene, CDR1 is SGHNT and CDR2 is YENEEA. V was clipped by 4 bases and J by 6 bases, with 12 bases between them. The CDR3 sequence is CASSSRGSPEAFF. In nucleotides, the CDR3 is TGTGCCAGCAGCTCCAGGGGAAGTCCTGAAGCTTTCTTT.

This clone was recorded once. The chain uses TRBV7-9 and TRBJ2-7; TRBD2 matches at 7 bases. The CDR3 spans 14 residues. Per germline, CDR1 SEHNR and CDR2 FQNEAQ (reference sequence). The ends lost 6 bases at V and 7 bases at J; junction bases unmatched: 12. This CDR3 is CASSLPGPGGEQYF. The CDR3 nucleotides read TGTGCCAGCAGTCTACCGGGGCCCGGGGGGGAGCAGTACTTC.

The chain carries TRBV5-1 and TRBJ2-3, with D possibly matching TRBD1 (6 bases). The germline V gene has CDR1 SGHRS and CDR2 YFSETQ. The V gene lost 0 bases and the J gene lost 0 bases, with 11 bases spanning the gap. The CDR3 runs 16 residues. The CDR3 region is CASSLAGDKSTDTQYF. The CDR3 nucleotides read TGCGCCAGCAGCTTGGCAGGGGACAAAAGCACAGATACGCAGTATTTT.

The chain has TRBV9 and TRBJ1-6; 7 bases line up with TRBD1. CDR1 and CDR2 (germline): SGDLS, YYNGEE. J was trimmed by 2 bases and V by 3 bases; bases with no gene match: 5. The CDR3 covers 16 residues. CDR3 amino acids: CASSAYQGAYNSPLHF. CDR3 sequence (DNA): TGTGCCAGCAGCGCGTACCAGGGGGCCTATAATTCACCCCTCCACTTT. Full variable domain (outside the CDR3, taken from reference TRBV9 and TRBJ1-6): DSGVTQTPKHLITATGQRVTLRCSPRSGDLSVYWYQQSLDQGLQFLIQYYNGEERAKGNILERFSAQQFPDLHSELNLSSLELGDSALYFCASSAYQGAYNSPLHFGNGTRLTVT.

The CDR3 loop reads CSARDSGRAFF. The CDR3 DNA is TGCAGTGCTAGAGATTCGGGAAGGGCTTTCTTT. The J gene is TRBJ1-1, the V gene TRBV20-1; D is uncertain. The CDR3 contains 11 residues. With 0 bases removed from V and 11 bases from J, the gap between germline ends came to 10 bases. Germline values: CDR1 DFQATT, CDR2 SNEGSKA (reference sequence).

This clone was observed a few times. CDR3 DNA sequence: TGTGCCAGCAGTGAAAAGACCGGGACAGGGATGAACACTGAAGCTTTCTTT. Its protein is CASSEKTGTGMNTEAFF. The chain uses TRBV2 and TRBJ1-1, with 9 positions matching TRBD1. The ends lost 2 bases at V and 0 bases at J; junction bases unmatched: 7. This CDR3 spans 17 amino acids. Germline CDR1 SNHLY, CDR2 FYNNEI.

The chain uses TRBV19 and TRBJ1-5; 10 positions match TRBD1. CDR1 and CDR2 (germline): LNHDA, SQIVND (reference sequence). CDR3 length: 15 residues. With 6 bases clipped from V and 4 bases from J, the junction kept 6 bases outside the gene matches. CDR3 DNA: TGTGCCAGTAGGGATGGACAGGGGGTTAATCAGCCCCAGCATTTT. Translating it yields CASRDGQGVNQPQHF.

This sequence joins TRBV6-5 and TRBJ2-7; D call uncertain. The CDR3 is 11 amino acids. Germline V gene data show CDR1 as MNHEY and CDR2 as SVGAGI. Trimming removed 8 bases at V and 7 bases at J, with 12 bases between. Here the CDR3 reads CASGPMREQYF. In DNA, the CDR3 is TGTGCCAGCGGCCCGATGAGGGAGCAGTACTTC.

This sequence joins TRBV15 and TRBJ2-5, with 8 bases lining up with TRBD1. The ends lost 9 bases at V and 5 bases at J; junction bases unmatched: 11. CDR3 length: 14 amino acids. Germline assignment: CDR1 LNHNV and CDR2 YYDKDF (reference sequence). The CDR3 bases are TGTGCCACAAAGTTGGGACAGGACGCCGAGACCCAGTACTTC. Encoded protein: CATKLGQDAETQYF.

The rearrangement links TRBV6-1 to TRBJ2-2; no clear D. The CDR3 length is 19 residues. Germline CDR1 MNHNS, CDR2 SASEGT. V lost 0 bases and J 0 bases, leaving 17 bases between the germline ends. The CDR3 sequence: CASSEAGGRFGANTGELFF. The CDR3 region has the DNA TGTGCCAGCAGTGAAGCAGGCGGTAGATTTGGCGCGAACACCGGGGAGCTGTTTTTT.

This clone was seen only a few times. Other DNA sequences in the sample encode the same CDR3. V is TRBV30 and J is TRBJ1-2; 8 bases line up with TRBD1. Trimming cost V 3 bases and J 0 bases; bases outside gene matches: 6. Germline V gives CDR1 GTSNPN, CDR2 SVGIG (reference sequence). The CDR3 loop spans 15 amino acids. The CDR3 sequence is CAWSVQGATNYGYTF. The CDR3 nucleotides read TGTGCCTGGAGCGTCCAGGGGGCCACTAACTATGGCTACACCTTC.

The rearrangement joins TRBV25-1 to TRBJ2-3; the D gene is possibly TRBD1 (5 bases). This CDR3 has 10 residues. Trimming removed 8 bases at V and 13 bases at J, with 13 bases between. CDR1 and CDR2 (germline): MGHDK, SYGVNS. The DNA for the CDR3 is TGTGCCAGCCATCAGGGCCGGGAGTATTTT. Amino acid sequence: CASHQGREYF.

The V call is TRBV4-2, the J call TRBJ2-6, with 16 nucleotides matching TRBD2. J lost 0 bases, V lost 3 bases, and 5 bases had no gene match. The CDR3 is made up of 20 amino acids. Germline CDR1 and CDR2: LGHNA and YNFKEQ. The CDR3 protein is CASSHPGLAGGYSGANVLTF. In DNA, the CDR3 is TGTGCCAGCAGCCACCCGGGACTAGCGGGAGGGTACTCTGGGGCCAACGTCCTGACTTTC.

The chain recombines TRBV19 with TRBJ2-1; D is undetermined. Germline V gene data show CDR1 as LNHDA and CDR2 as SQIVND (reference sequence). This CDR3 contains 12 residues. V lost 1 base and J lost 7, with 5 bases in between. CDR3 bases: TGTGCCAGTAGTATAGGAGCGAATGAGCAGTTCTTC. Translated, it gives CASSIGANEQFF.

The chain is built from TRBV5-4 and TRBJ2-7; 9 bases fit TRBD1. The CDR3 consists of 14 residues. With 4 bases clipped from V and 6 bases from J, the junction kept 8 bases outside the gene matches. The germline V gene has CDR1 SGHNT and CDR2 YYREEE (reference sequence). CDR3 DNA sequence: TGTGCCAGCAGCGGTACAGGGGGCAAGGGCGAGCAGTACTTC. This gives the protein CASSGTGGKGEQYF.

The chain joins TRBV13 to TRBJ2-1, with D possibly TRBD2 on 6 matching bases. The CDR3 consists of 16 residues. The V gene's germline CDR1 is PRHDT and CDR2 FYEKMQ (reference sequence). V was cut by 1 base and J by 2 bases, with 12 bases left in between. Here the CDR3 DNA reads TGTGCCAGCAGCTTAGTTGCCGGGGGTCCCTACAATGAGCAGTTCTTC. Amino acids: CASSLVAGGPYNEQFF.

The chain carries TRBV6-1 and TRBJ2-3, with 8 bases aligning to TRBD1. This CDR3 is built from 15 residues. The germline CDR1 and CDR2 sequences are MNHNS and SASEGT. V was pared by 6 bases and J by 4 bases, with 9 bases of the junction left unmatched. In DNA, the CDR3 is TGTGCCAGCAGGGCCGGACAGGGCACCGCAGATACGCAGTATTTT. It yields the protein CASRAGQGTADTQYF.